This entry lists 14 T cell receptor beta chains sequenced from one sample in a study of identifying expanded T cells in peripheral blood. The repertoire was sequenced with immunoSEQ multiplex PCR; TCRdb's copy has only in-frame clones and lacks some. The data show approximately 94,000 clones, 75% to 90% seen once. The sample comprised blood. These receptors were obtained from a person aged 18-70 years in good health.

This clone is a singleton in its sample. This chain joins TRBV5-1 and TRBJ2-3; 16 nucleotides agree with TRBD2. V gave up 4 bases and J gave up 6 bases; unmatched junction bases: 8. The germline V gene has CDR1 SGHRS and CDR2 YFSETQ. This CDR3 has 17 amino acids. CDR3 in amino acids: CASSPGLAGGASDTQYF. The CDR3 region has the DNA TGCGCCAGCAGCCCGGGACTAGCGGGGGGGGCCTCGGATACGCAGTATTTT.

This clone came up a few times. The rearrangement joins TRBV5-1 to TRBJ2-7, with D possibly being TRBD1 (6 bases). V lost 4 bases to trimming and J lost 5 bases, with 10 bases between them. The CDR3 sequence is 12 residues long. CDR1 is SGHRS, CDR2 YFSETQ, per germline. Here the CDR3 reads CASSHDRHEQYF. The DNA for the CDR3 is TGCGCCAGCAGCCACGACAGGCACGAGCAGTACTTC.

The chain couples TRBV30 to TRBJ2-5, with D possibly being TRBD2 (6 bases). CDR1 is GTSNPN and CDR2 is SVGIG in the germline V gene (reference sequence). The CDR3 is 12 residues long. Trimming took 0 bases from V and 7 from J, leaving 9 bases between them. This chain's CDR3 is CAWSVMGGTQYF. The DNA for the CDR3 is TGTGCCTGGAGTGTCATGGGAGGGACCCAGTACTTC. The full variable domain, in which reference TRBV30 and TRBJ2-5 provide the parts outside the CDR3, is SQTIHQWPATLVQPVGSPLSLECTVEGTSNPNLYWYRQAAGRGLQLLFYSVGIGQISSEVPQNLSASRPQDRQFILSSKKLLLSDSGFYLCAWSVMGGTQYFGPGTRLLVL.

The chain uses TRBV6-4 and TRBJ2-1; TRBD2 agrees at 7 bases. This CDR3 is 14 amino acids long. From germline, CDR1 is MRHNA and CDR2 SNTAGT. Trimming took 4 bases from V and 0 from J; bases not matched to a gene: 0. In nucleotides, the CDR3 is TGTGCCAGCAGTGCGGGGGGCTCCTACAATGAGCAGTTCTTC. Its protein product is CASSAGGSYNEQFF.

The CDR3 loop is CASSANTPGLAAYEQYF. As DNA, the CDR3 is TGTGCCAGCAGCGCAAATACTCCGGGACTAGCAGCCTACGAGCAGTACTTC. The chain carries TRBV7-3 and TRBJ2-7; the match to TRBD2 covers 9 bases. The CDR3 totals 17 residues. Germline CDR1 is SGHTA and CDR2 is FQGTGA. With 5 bases clipped from V and 2 bases from J, the junction kept 13 bases outside the gene matches.

The genes are TRBV27 and TRBJ2-1; D remains unclear. The CDR3 totals 16 residues. CDR1 is MNHEY, CDR2 SMNVEV, per germline (reference sequence). V lost 5 bases, J lost 2 bases, and 16 bases lay in between. The CDR3 DNA is TGTGCCAGCAGTCCATGGGGAAAAGGGCCCTACAATGAGCAGTTCTTC. This codes for CASSPWGKGPYNEQFF.

The chain's CDR3 is CAISESKDSNSYNSPLHF. The CDR3 nucleotides read TGTGCCATCAGTGAGTCTAAGGACAGTAACTCCTATAATTCACCCCTCCACTTT. This chain connects TRBV10-3 to TRBJ1-6; tentative D call: TRBD1 (6 bases). CDR1 and CDR2 from the germline V gene are ENHRY and SYGVKD. Trimming shortened V by 0 bases and J by 0 bases, and 12 bases separated the two germline ends. The CDR3 spans 18 residues.

The rearrangement uses TRBV18 and TRBJ1-4; D perhaps matches TRBD1 (6 bases). Germline V lookup: CDR1 KGHSH, CDR2 LQKENI. The CDR3 consists of 17 residues. V lost 3 bases, J lost 5 bases, and 19 bases lay in between. The CDR3 protein is CASSPYDRNRGNEKLFF. As DNA, the CDR3 is TGTGCCAGCTCACCGTATGACAGGAACCGGGGCAATGAAAAACTGTTTTTT.

A few counts support this clone. The genes are TRBV5-1 and TRBJ1-2; 7 bases are shared with TRBD1. With V trimmed by 0 bases and J by 2 bases, 7 bases remained unmatched. The germline CDR1 and CDR2 sequences are SGHRS and YFSETQ. The CDR3 has 16 residues. CDR3 in DNA: TGCGCCAGCAGCTTGGTGTCAGGGGGGACGAACTATGGCTACACCTTC. Translation gives CASSLVSGGTNYGYTF.

As regards this clone: In the same sample, other DNA sequences code for this CDR3. The chain carries TRBV4-3 and TRBJ1-4, with 10 bases fitting TRBD1. CDR1 and CDR2 from the germline V gene are LGHNA and YSLEER. This CDR3 contains 16 residues. With 1 base clipped from V and 8 bases from J, the junction kept 7 bases outside the gene matches. CDR3: CASSQGSGTGVEKLFF. The CDR3, as DNA: TGCGCCAGCAGCCAAGGATCCGGGACAGGGGTCGAAAAACTGTTTTTT.

The V gene is TRBV29-1, the J gene TRBJ1-2; possibly TRBD1 for D (5 bases). The germline CDR1 and CDR2 sequences are SQVTM and ANQGSEA. Trimming shortened V by 5 bases and J by 3 bases, and 10 bases separated the two germline ends. This CDR3 comprises 12 residues. The CDR3 nucleotides read TGCAGCGTTACTACGACAGACTATGGCTACACCTTC. It codes for CSVTTTDYGYTF.

This chain uses TRBV11-2 with TRBJ2-3, with no clear D. V was pared by 5 bases and J by 5 bases, with 14 bases between. Germline V lookup: CDR1 SGHAT, CDR2 FQNNGV. This CDR3 spans 14 amino acids. For the CDR3, the DNA is TGTGCCAGCAGCGCAAGCACCGTGGGAGATACGCAGTATTTT. This codes for CASSASTVGDTQYF.

Sample share makes this clone medium-sized. V gene TRBV18 combines with J gene TRBJ1-2; tentative D call: TRBD1 (6 bases). The CDR3 totals 14 residues. Trimming shortened V by 3 bases and J by 8 bases, and 16 bases separated the two germline ends. Germline values: CDR1 KGHSH, CDR2 LQKENI. CDR3 sequence (DNA): TGTGCCAGCTCACCGAGCGGGGGCGCAGAAGGCTACACCTTC. Residues: CASSPSGGAEGYTF.

This chain connects TRBV10-3 to TRBJ2-7; TRBD1 matches at 11 bases. Germline CDR1 is ENHRY and CDR2 is SYGVKD. CDR3 length: 13 amino acids. The J segment lost 3 bases and the V segment lost 10 bases, leaving 5 bases of the junction unmatched. The CDR3 loop is CATSGTGGYEQYF. The CDR3 DNA sequence: TGTGCCACATCCGGGACAGGGGGCTACGAGCAGTACTTC.